One sample yielded the 8 T cell receptor beta chains listed below, sequenced in a study of T-cell reconstitution after alpha-beta-depleted transplantation in children. As it was prepared, the TCRbeta library received unique molecular identifiers. TCRdb called the PCR reads again in MiXCR, with one record for every CDR3 protein. The sample holds under 300,000 distinct CDR3 sequences, approximately 10% seen once. The source material was peripheral blood, sampled 180 days after TCRalphabeta/CD19-depleted stem cell transplant. Source of these receptors: a male patient between 2 and 15 years old who had a stem cell transplant for chronic granulomatous disease, so the T cells may come from the graft donor.

This clonotype showed up many times. V usage is TRBV7-3 and J usage is TRBJ2-2; no firm D call. Germline assignment: CDR1 SGHTA and CDR2 FQGTGA. The V end lost 5 bases, the J end lost 0 bases, and 7 bases lay between the germline ends. This CDR3 is 14 amino acids long. CDR3 protein: CASSRQTNTGELFF. The DNA of the CDR3 is TGTGCCAGCAGCAGACAAACGAACACCGGGGAGCTGTTTTTT. Full variable domain (outside the CDR3, taken from reference TRBV7-3 and TRBJ2-2): GAGVSQTPSNKVTEKGKYVELRCDPISGHTALYWYRQSLGQGPEFLIYFQGTGAADDSGLPNDRFFAVRPEGSVSTLKIQRTERGDSAVYLCASSRQTNTGELFFGEGSRLTVL.

This clonotype was seen repeatedly, ten times or more. This chain connects TRBV4-3 to TRBJ1-4; D gene ambiguous. This CDR3 has 16 amino acids. Germline values: CDR1 LGHNA, CDR2 YSLEER. Trimming pared 0 bases from V and 5 bases from J, leaving 13 bases between. CDR3: CASSQDGRELNEKLFF. The CDR3 DNA follows: TGCGCCAGCAGCCAAGATGGAAGGGAACTAAATGAAAAACTGTTTTTT.

This clonotype was observed many times. The J gene is TRBJ2-7, the V gene TRBV20-1, with D perhaps assigned TRBD1 or TRBD2 (6 bases each). V was shortened by 2 bases and J by 2 bases, with 13 bases between the two germline ends. The CDR3 sequence is 14 residues long. Germline assignment: CDR1 DFQATT and CDR2 SNEGSKA (reference sequence). The CDR3 bases are TGCAGTGCTAGACTCCGGGGGCCCGCCTACGAGCAGTACTTC. Its protein is CSARLRGPAYEQYF.

Concerning this clonotype: This sequence may be a read error, since a much larger clone differs from it by one base. The gene calls are TRBV15 and TRBJ2-7; D remains ambiguous. The germline V and J ends were trimmed by 2 bases and 5 bases, with 19 bases remaining between them. The CDR3 is 16 amino acids. Germline CDR1 is LNHNV and CDR2 is YYDKDF (reference sequence). The CDR3 reads CATSRHGGTSTHEQYF. CDR3 bases: TGTGCCACCAGCAGACATGGCGGCACCAGTACCCACGAGCAGTACTTC.

This clonotype was observed at least ten times. This chain uses TRBV29-1 with TRBJ2-1, with unresolved D. CDR1 SQVTM and CDR2 ANQGSEA come from the germline V gene. Between the trimmed V and J ends, which lost 1 base and 10 bases, there was a span of 8 bases. The CDR3 consists of 11 residues. This CDR3 reads CSVEVLTEQFF. CDR3 DNA: TGCAGCGTTGAAGTGCTGACAGAGCAGTTCTTC.

This clonotype has ten or more counts. The rearrangement uses TRBV15 and TRBJ2-1; D is unclear. Germline values: CDR1 LNHNV, CDR2 YYDKDF (reference sequence). V lost 1 base and J lost 8, with 9 bases in between. CDR3 length: 13 amino acids. The CDR3 spells CATSRAGTYEQFF. The CDR3 DNA reads TGTGCCACCAGCAGAGCCGGCACTTATGAGCAGTTCTTC.

The sample holds many counts of this clonotype. This chain links TRBV20-1 with TRBJ2-1; D tentatively reads TRBD1 or TRBD2 (5 bases each). Looked up from germline, CDR1 is DFQATT and CDR2 is SNEGSKA (reference sequence). Trimming removed 6 bases from V and 12 bases from J, with 24 bases in between. This CDR3 is 14 amino acids long. The CDR3 DNA reads as TGCAGTGCCTCCACAGTTGGGACGAATTTAGGGCAGTTCTTC. This gives the protein CSASTVGTNLGQFF.

This clonotype has just a few counts. The chain has TRBV11-2 and TRBJ2-5, with TRBD2 as a possible D gene (6 bases). Germline V gives CDR1 SGHAT, CDR2 FQNNGV. The CDR3 consists of 15 residues. V gave up 4 bases and J gave up 7 bases, with 19 bases separating them. The CDR3 region is CASSSSGGEVWTQYF. CDR3 bases: TGTGCCAGCAGCTCCTCGGGTGGGGAGGTTTGGACCCAGTACTTC.